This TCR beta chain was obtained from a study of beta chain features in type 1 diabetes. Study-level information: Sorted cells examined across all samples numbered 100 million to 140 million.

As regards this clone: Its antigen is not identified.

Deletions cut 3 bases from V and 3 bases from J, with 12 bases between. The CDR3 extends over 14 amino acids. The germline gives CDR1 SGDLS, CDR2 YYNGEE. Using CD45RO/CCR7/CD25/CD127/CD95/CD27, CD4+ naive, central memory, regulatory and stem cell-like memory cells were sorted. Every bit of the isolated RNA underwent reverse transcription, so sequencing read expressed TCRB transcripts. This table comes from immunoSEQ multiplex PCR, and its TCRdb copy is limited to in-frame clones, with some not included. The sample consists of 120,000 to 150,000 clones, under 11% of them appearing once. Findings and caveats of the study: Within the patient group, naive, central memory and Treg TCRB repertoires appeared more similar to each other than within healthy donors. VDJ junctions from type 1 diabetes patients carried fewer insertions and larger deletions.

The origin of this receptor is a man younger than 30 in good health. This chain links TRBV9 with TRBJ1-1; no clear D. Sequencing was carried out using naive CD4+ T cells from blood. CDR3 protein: CASSAKRSYTEAFF. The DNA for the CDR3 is TGTGCCAGCAGCGCCAAGAGGAGTTACACTGAAGCTTTCTTT.